The rows below give T cell receptor beta chains drawn from one sample of a study of blood T cell repertoires in COVID-19. The assay was immunoSEQ multiplex PCR, and TCRdb's table has in-frame clones only and misses some. The sample carries approximately 200,000 clones, more than 75% recorded once. Sequenced input: peripheral blood. These receptors were obtained from a man between 60 and 70 years old who had recovered from COVID-19. CDR3s include the opening cysteine and the closing phenylalanine or tryptophan. A D gene is named only where the DNA matches it firmly.

V gene,CDR3 length,J gene,D gene,CDR3 protein,CDR3 DNA
TRBV10-3,16,TRBJ2-7,TRBD2,CAITEGTRGGRHEQYF,TGTGCCATCACTGAAGGGACTAGAGGGGGGAGGCACGAGCAGTACTTC
TRBV27,15,TRBJ1-2,.,CASTLQQGLGYGYTF,TGTGCCAGCACCCTGCAACAGGGCCTCGGCTATGGCTACACCTTC
TRBV6-5,14,TRBJ1-5,.,CASSDSRYNQPQHF,TGTGCCAGCAGTGACTCCAGGTACAATCAGCCCCAGCATTTT
TRBV11-2,13,TRBJ2-1,TRBD2,CASRPSGRNEQFF,TGTGCCAGCAGACCGAGCGGGAGAAATGAGCAGTTCTTC
TRBV5-6,17,TRBJ2-7,TRBD2,CASSLGWNPAGVREQYF,TGTGCCAGCAGCTTGGGATGGAACCCAGCGGGAGTAAGGGAGCAGTACTTC
TRBV6-6,15,TRBJ2-2,TRBD1,CASTRQGANTGELFF,TGTGCCAGCACCAGACAGGGGGCGAACACCGGGGAGCTGTTTTTT
TRBV12-5,15,TRBJ1-1,.,CASGLNQGFNTEAFF,TGTGCTAGTGGTTTAAATCAGGGGTTCAACACTGAAGCTTTCTTT
TRBV6-1,16,TRBJ1-4,.,CASSEARFGGGEKLFF,TGTGCCAGCAGTGAAGCGCGGTTTGGCGGCGGAGAAAAACTGTTTTTT
TRBV19,14,TRBJ1-5,.,CASTPLVGNQPQHF,TGTGCCAGTACACCATTAGTGGGCAATCAGCCCCAGCATTTT
TRBV28,13,TRBJ2-7,TRBD1,CATSGQGRWEQYF,TGTGCCACTTCGGGACAGGGTCGGTGGGAGCAGTACTTC
TRBV6-6,16,TRBJ1-1,.,CASSYRVGEGNTEAFF,TGTGCCAGCAGTTACCGGGTCGGGGAAGGGAACACTGAAGCTTTCTTT
TRBV7-2,15,TRBJ2-5,TRBD2,CASSRAGGPQETQYF,TGTGCCAGCAGCCGCGCGGGGGGACCACAAGAGACCCAGTACTTC
TRBV4-1,15,TRBJ2-5,.,CASPGVRKLKETQYF,TGCGCCTCCCCAGGGGTTAGAAAGTTAAAAGAGACCCAGTACTTC